The T cell receptor beta chain described here comes from a study of T cells in Graves' hyperthyroidism and ophthalmopathy. Regarding the study as a whole: Appearing also in blood were most of the thyroid clonotypes expanded above 0.001. The model's output predicted ophthalmopathy at a median of roughly 6.9 months prior to onset.

This clonotype was seen repeatedly, ten times or more. Its specificity is unknown. From RNA transcripts, TCR beta CDR3 regions were amplified. HTBI primers were the set used in a first-round RT-PCR of the TCR CDR3. One entry per CDR3 protein, called by TCRdb with MiXCR from the multiplex PCR reads. The sample shows around 610,000 distinct CDR3 sequences, 14% to 15% of them seen only once. Per germline, CDR1 MNHEY and CDR2 SVGEGT. V was clipped by 4 bases and J by 3 bases, with 13 bases between them. The CDR3 consists of 14 residues. This chain joins TRBV6-2 or TRBV6-3 and TRBJ2-7; the D gene is possibly TRBD1 (6 bases). This clonotype was obtained from a woman aged 40 to 50 with Graves' ophthalmopathy. Sequencing was done on a sample of blood. Here the CDR3 reads CASSSSGELYEQYF. The CDR3 DNA is TGTGCCAGCAGTTCGTCAGGGGAACTCTACGAGCAGTACTTC.